The T cell receptor beta chain under discussion was sequenced for a study of identical twins. TCRdb reprocessed the 5' RACE reads via MiXCR and lists one record per CDR3 protein. The sample has some 250,000 distinct CDR3 sequences, roughly 12% seen once. This clonotype turned up a few times. V lost 3 bases and J lost 2; bases outside the gene matches: 5. The CDR3 covers 16 residues. Germline-derived CDR1 and CDR2 are SEHNR and FQNEAQ (reference sequence). The data also belong to a second study, concerning yellow fever vaccine responses in identical twins.

J is TRBJ1-5 and V is TRBV7-9; 9 bases are shared with TRBD1. Sequencing was done on a sample of memory (CD45RO+) T cells sorted from blood. This TCR came from a woman aged 18-35 years in good health. In DNA form, the CDR3 reads TGTGCCAGCAGCTTCGGGACAGGGTTAGGCAATCAGCCCCAGCATTTT. Its protein is CASSFGTGLGNQPQHF.